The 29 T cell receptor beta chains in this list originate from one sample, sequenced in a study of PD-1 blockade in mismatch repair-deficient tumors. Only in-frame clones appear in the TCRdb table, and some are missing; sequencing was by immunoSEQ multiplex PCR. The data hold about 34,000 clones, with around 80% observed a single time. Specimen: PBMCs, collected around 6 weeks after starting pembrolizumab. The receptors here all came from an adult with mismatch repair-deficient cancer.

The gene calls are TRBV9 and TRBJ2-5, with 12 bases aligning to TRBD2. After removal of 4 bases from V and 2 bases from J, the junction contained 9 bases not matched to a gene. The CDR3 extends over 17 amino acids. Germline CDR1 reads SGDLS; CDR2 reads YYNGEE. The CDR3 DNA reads TGTGCCAGCAGCCCAGGGACTAGCGGGCTCATTCAAGAGACCCAGTACTTC. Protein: CASSPGTSGLIQETQYF.

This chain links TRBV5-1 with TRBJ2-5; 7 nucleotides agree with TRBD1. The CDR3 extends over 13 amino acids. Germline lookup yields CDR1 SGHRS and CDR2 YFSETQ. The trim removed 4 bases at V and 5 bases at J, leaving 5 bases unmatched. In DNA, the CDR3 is TGCGCCAGCAGCGCGACAGGGCTCGAGACCCAGTACTTC. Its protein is CASSATGLETQYF.

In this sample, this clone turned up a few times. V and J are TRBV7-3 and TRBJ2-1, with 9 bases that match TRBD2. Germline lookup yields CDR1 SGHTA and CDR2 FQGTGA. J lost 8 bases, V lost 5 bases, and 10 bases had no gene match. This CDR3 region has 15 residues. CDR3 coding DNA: TGTGCCAGCAGCCCAGTAGCGGGAGAGGTCGATGAGCAGTTCTTC. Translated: CASSPVAGEVDEQFF. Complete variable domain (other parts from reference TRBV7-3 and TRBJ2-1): GAGVSQTPSNKVTEKGKYVELRCDPISGHTALYWYRQSLGQGPEFLIYFQGTGAADDSGLPNDRFFAVRPEGSVSTLKIQRTERGDSAVYLCASSPVAGEVDEQFFGPGTRLTVL.

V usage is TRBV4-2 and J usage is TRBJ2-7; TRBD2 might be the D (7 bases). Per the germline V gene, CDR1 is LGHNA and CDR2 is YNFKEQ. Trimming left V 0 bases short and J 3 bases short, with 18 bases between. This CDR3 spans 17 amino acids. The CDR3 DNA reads TGTGCCAGCAGCCAAGATAGGGGGGGGTCTACCCTCTACGAGCAGTACTTC. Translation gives CASSQDRGGSTLYEQYF.

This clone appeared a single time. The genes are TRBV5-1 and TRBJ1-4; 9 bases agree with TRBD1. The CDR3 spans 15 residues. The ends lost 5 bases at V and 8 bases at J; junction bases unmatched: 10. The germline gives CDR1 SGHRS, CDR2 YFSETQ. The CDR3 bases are TGCGCCAGCAGGGCTACAGGGGGCTCGGGAGAAAAACTGTTTTTT. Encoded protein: CASRATGGSGEKLFF.

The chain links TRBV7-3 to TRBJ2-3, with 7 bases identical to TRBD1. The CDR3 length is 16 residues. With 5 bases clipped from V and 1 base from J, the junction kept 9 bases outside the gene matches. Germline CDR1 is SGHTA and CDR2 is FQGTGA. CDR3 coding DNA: TGTGCCAGCAGCGTAAGACAGGGTACGCGCACAGATACGCAGTATTTT. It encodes CASSVRQGTRTDTQYF.

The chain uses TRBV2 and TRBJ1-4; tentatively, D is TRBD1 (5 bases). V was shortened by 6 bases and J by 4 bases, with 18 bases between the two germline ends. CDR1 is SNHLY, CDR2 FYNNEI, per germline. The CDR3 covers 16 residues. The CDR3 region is CASSNPPGDFNEKLFF. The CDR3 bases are TGTGCCAGCAGCAACCCCCCCGGGGACTTTAATGAAAAACTGTTTTTT. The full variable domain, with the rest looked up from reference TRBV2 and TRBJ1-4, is EPEVTQTPSHQVTQMGQEVILRCVPISNHLYFYWYRQILGQKVEFLVSFYNNEISEKSEIFDDQFSVERPDGSNFTLKIRSTKLEDSAMYFCASSNPPGDFNEKLFFGSGTQLSVL.

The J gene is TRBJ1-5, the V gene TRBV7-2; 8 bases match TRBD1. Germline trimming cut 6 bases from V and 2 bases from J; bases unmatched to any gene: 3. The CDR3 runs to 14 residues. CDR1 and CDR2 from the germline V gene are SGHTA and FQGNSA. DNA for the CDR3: TGTGCCAGCAGTTTACAGGGGGGCAATCAGCCCCAGCATTTT. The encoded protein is CASSLQGGNQPQHF.

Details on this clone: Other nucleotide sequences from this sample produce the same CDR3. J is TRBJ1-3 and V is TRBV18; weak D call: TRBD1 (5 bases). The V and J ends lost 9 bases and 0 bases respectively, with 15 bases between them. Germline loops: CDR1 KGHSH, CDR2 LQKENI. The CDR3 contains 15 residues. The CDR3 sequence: CASGRQDTSGNTIYF. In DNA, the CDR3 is TGTGCCAGTGGGAGGCAGGACACCTCTGGAAACACCATATATTTT.

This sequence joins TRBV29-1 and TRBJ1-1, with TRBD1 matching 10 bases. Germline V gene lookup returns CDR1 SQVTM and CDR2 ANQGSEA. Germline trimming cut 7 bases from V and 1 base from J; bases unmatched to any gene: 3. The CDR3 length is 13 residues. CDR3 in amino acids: CSARTGGNTEAFF. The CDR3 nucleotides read TGCAGCGCTCGGACAGGGGGGAACACTGAAGCTTTCTTT.

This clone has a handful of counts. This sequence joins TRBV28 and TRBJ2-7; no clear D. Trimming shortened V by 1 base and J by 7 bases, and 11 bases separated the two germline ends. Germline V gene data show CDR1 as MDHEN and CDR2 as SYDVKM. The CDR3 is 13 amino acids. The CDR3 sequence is CASSLSDSREQYF. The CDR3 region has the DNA TGTGCCAGCAGTTTATCTGACTCTAGGGAGCAGTACTTC. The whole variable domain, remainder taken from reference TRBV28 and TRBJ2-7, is DVKVTQSSRYLVKRTGEKVFLECVQDMDHENMFWYRQDPGLGLRLIYFSYDVKMKEKGDIPEGYSVSREKKERFSLILESASTNQTSMYLCASSLSDSREQYFGPGTRLTVT.

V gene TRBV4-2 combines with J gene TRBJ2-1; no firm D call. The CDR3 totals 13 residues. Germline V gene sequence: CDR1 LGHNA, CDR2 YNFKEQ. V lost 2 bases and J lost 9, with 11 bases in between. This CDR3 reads CASSQPSVGEQFF. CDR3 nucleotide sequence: TGTGCCAGCAGCCAACCTAGTGTGGGTGAGCAGTTCTTC.

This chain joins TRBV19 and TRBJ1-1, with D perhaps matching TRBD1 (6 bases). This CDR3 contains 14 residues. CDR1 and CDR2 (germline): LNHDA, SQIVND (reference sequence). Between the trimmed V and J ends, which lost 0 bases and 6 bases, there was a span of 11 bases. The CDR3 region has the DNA TGTGCCAGTAGTATAGATTTGGACAGCCCTGAAGCTTTCTTT. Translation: CASSIDLDSPEAFF.

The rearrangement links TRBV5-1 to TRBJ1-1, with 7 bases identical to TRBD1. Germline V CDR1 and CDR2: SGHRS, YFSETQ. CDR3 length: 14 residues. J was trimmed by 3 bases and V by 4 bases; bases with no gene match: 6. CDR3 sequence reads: CASSPVRGDTEAFF. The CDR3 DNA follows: TGCGCCAGCAGCCCGGTCAGGGGGGACACTGAAGCTTTCTTT.

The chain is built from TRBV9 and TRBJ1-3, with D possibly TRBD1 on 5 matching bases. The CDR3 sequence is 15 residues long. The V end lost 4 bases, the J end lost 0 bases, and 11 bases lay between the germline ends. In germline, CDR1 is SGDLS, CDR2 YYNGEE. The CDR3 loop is CASSLGGNSGNTIYF. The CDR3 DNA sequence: TGTGCCAGCAGCCTCGGGGGTAACTCTGGAAACACCATATATTTT.

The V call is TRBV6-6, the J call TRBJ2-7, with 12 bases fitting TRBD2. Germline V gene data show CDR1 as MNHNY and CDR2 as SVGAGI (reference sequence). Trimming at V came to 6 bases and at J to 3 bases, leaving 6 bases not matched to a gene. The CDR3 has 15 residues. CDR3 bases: TGTGCCAGCAGCCTACTAGCGGGGGGACGCTACGAGCAGTACTTC. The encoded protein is CASSLLAGGRYEQYF.

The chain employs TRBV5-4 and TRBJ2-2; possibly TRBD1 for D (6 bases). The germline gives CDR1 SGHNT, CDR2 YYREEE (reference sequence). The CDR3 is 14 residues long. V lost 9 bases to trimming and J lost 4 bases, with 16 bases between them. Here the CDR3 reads CAISRQGSTGELFF. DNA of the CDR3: TGTGCCATTTCGAGGCAGGGGAGCACCGGGGAGCTGTTTTTT.

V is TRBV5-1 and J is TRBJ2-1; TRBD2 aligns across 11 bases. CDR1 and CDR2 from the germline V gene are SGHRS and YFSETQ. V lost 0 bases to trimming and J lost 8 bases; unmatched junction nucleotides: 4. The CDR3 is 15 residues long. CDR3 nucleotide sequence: TGCGCCAGCAGCTTGGTAGCGGGAGGGCCTCATGAGCAGTTCTTC. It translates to CASSLVAGGPHEQFF.

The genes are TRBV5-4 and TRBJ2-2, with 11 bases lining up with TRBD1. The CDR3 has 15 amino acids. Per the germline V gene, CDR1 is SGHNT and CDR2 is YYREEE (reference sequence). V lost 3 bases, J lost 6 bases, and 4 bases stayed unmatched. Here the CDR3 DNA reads TGTGCCAGCAGCTCGGGACAGGGGGTCGCCGGGGAGCTGTTTTTT. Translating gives CASSSGQGVAGELFF.

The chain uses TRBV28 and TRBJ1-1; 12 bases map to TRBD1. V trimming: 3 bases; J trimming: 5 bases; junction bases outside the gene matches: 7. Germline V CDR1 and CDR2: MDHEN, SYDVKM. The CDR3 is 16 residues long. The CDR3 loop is CASSFRDRGRATEAFF. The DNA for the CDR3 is TGTGCCAGCAGTTTCCGGGACAGGGGGCGCGCAACTGAAGCTTTCTTT.

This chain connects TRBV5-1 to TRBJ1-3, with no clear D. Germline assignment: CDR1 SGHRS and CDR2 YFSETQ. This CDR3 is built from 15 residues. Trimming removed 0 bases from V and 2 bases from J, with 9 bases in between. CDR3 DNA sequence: TGCGCCAGCAGCTTGGCGGACGGGGCTGGAAACACCATATATTTT. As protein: CASSLADGAGNTIYF.

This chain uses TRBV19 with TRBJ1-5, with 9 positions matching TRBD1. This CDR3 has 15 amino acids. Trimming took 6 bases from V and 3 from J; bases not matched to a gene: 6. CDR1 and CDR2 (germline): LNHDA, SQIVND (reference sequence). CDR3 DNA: TGTGCCAGTAGAAGGACAGGGGTAGTCAATCAGCCCCAGCATTTT. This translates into CASRRTGVVNQPQHF.

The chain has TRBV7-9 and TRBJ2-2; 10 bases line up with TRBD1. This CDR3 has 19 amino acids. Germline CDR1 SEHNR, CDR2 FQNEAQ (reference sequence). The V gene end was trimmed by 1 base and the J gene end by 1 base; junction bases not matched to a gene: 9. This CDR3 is CASSLGGQGLMRNTGELFF. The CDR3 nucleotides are TGTGCCAGCAGCTTAGGGGGACAGGGGCTGATGCGGAACACCGGGGAGCTGTTTTTT.

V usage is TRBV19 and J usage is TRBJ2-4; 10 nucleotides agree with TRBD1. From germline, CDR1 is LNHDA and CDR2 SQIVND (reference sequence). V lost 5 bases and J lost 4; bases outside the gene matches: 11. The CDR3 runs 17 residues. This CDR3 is CASSPTGQGRRKNIQYF. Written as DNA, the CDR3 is TGTGCCAGTAGTCCTACGGGACAGGGGCGACGAAAAAACATTCAGTACTTC.

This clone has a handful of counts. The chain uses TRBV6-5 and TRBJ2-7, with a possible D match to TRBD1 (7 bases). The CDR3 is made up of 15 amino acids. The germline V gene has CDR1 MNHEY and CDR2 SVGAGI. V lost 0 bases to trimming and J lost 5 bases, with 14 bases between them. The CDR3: CASSYSFTGEDEQYF. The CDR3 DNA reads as TGTGCCAGCAGTTACTCGTTTACAGGGGAGGACGAGCAGTACTTC.

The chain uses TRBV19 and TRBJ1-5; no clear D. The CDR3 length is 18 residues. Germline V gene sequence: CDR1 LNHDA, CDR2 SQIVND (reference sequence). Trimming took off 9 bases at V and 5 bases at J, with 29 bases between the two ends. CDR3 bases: TGTGCCAGAACTTGGGTCCCCCTGGTAGCCTCTTGCGATCAGCCCCAGCATTTT. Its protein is CARTWVPLVASCDQPQHF.

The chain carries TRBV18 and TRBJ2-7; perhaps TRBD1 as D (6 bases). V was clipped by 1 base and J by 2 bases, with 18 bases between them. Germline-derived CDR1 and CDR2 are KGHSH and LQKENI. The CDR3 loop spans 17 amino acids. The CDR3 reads CASSPLAKGGRAYEQYF. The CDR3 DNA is TGTGCCAGCTCACCACTCGCTAAAGGGGGTAGGGCCTACGAGCAGTACTTC. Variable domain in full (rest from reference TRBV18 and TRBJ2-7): NAGVMQNPRHLVRRRGQEARLRCSPMKGHSHVYWYRQLPEEGLKFMVYLQKENIIDESGMPKERFSAEFPKEGPSILRIQQVVRGDSAAYFCASSPLAKGGRAYEQYFGPGTRLTVT.

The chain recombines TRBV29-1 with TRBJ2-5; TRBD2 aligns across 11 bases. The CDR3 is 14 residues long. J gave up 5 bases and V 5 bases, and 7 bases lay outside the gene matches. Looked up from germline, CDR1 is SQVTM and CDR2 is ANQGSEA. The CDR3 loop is CSVQTSGIWETQYF. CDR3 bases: TGCAGCGTTCAGACTAGCGGGATTTGGGAGACCCAGTACTTC.

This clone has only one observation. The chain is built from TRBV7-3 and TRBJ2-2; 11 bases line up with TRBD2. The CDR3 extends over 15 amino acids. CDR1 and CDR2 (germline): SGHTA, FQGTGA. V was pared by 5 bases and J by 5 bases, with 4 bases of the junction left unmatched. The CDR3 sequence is CASSRRTSGTGELFF. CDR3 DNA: TGTGCCAGCAGCCGGCGGACTAGCGGGACCGGGGAGCTGTTTTTT.